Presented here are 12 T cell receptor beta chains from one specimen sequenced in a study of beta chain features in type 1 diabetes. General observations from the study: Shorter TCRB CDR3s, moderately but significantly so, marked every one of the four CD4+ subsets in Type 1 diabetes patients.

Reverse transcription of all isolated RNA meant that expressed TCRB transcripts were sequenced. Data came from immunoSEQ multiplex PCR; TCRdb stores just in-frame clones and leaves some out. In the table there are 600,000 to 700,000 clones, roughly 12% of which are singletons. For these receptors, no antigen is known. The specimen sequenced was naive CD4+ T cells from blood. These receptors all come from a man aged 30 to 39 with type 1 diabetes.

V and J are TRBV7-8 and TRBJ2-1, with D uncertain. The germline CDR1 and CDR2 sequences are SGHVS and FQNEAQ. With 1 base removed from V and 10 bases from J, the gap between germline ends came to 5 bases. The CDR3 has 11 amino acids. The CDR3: CASSLGGEQFF. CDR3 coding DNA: TGTGCCAGCAGCTTAGGTGGCGAGCAGTTCTTC.

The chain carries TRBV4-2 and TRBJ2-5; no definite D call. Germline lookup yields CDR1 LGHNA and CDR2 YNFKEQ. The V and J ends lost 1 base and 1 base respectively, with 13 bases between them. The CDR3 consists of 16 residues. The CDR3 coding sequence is TGTGCCAGCAGCCAAGGGTCTAAACAGACCCAAGAGACCCAGTACTTC. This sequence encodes CASSQGSKQTQETQYF.

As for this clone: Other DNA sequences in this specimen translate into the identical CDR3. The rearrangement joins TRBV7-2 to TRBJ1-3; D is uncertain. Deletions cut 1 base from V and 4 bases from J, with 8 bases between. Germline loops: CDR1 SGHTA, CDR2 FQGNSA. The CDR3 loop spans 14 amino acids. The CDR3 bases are TGTGCCAGCAGCTTAGGGGTCAGCGGAAACACCATATATTTT. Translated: CASSLGVSGNTIYF.

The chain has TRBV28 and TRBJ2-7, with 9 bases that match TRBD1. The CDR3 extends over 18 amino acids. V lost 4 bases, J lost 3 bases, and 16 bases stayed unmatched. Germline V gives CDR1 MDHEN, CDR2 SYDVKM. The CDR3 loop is CASSSFPRDREPIYEQYF. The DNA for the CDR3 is TGTGCCAGCAGTTCCTTCCCCCGGGACAGGGAACCAATCTACGAGCAGTACTTC.

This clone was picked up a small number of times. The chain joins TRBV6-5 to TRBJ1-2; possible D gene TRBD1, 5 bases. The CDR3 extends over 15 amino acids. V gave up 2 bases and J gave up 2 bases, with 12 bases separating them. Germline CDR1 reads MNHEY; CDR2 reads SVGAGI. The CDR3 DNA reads TGTGCCAGCAGTTACGGAGGGGCCTTCAACTATGGCTACACCTTC. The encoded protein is CASSYGGAFNYGYTF.

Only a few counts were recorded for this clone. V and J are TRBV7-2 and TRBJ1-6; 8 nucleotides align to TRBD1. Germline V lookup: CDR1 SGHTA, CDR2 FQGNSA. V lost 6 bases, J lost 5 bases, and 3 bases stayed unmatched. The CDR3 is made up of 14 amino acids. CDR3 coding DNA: TGTGCCAGCAGGAGGGGACAGGATAATTCACCCCTCCACTTT. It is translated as CASRRGQDNSPLHF.

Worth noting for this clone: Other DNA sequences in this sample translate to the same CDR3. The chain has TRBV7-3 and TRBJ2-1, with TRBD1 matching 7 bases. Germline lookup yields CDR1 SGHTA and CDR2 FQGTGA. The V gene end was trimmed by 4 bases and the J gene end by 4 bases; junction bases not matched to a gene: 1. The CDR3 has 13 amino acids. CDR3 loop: CASSSTGYNEQFF. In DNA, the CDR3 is TGTGCCAGCAGCTCGACAGGGTACAATGAGCAGTTCTTC. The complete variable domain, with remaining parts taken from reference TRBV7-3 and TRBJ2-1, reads GAGVSQTPSNKVTEKGKYVELRCDPISGHTALYWYRQSLGQGPEFLIYFQGTGAADDSGLPNDRFFAVRPEGSVSTLKIQRTERGDSAVYLCASSSTGYNEQFFGPGTRLTVL.

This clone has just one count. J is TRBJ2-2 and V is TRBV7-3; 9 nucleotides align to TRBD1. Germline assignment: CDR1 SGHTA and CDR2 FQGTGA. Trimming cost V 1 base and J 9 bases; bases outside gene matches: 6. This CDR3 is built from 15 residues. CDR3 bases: TGTGCCAGCAGCTTAAAGGGACAGGGTGGCAGGGAGCTGTTTTTT. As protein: CASSLKGQGGRELFF.

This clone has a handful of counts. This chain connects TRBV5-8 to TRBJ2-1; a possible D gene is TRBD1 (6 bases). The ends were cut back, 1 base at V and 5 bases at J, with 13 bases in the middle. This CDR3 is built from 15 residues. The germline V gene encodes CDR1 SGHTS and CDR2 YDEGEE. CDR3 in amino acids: CASSLPRQDDNEQFF. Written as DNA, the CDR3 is TGTGCCAGCAGCTTGCCCAGACAGGACGACAATGAGCAGTTCTTC.

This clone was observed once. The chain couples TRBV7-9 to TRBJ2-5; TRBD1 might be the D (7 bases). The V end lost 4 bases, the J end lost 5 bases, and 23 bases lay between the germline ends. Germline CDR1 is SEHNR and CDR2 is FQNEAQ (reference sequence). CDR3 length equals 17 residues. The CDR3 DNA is TGTGCCAGCAGCTCCAGGGGGATTGCGGGGCGCAGGGAGACCCAGTACTTC. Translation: CASSSRGIAGRRETQYF.

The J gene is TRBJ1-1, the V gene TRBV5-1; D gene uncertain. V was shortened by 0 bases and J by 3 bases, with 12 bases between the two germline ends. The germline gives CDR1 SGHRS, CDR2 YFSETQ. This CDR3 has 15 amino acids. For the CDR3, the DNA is TGCGCCAGCAGCTTGGACGGGAGAAGGGACACTGAAGCTTTCTTT. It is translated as CASSLDGRRDTEAFF.

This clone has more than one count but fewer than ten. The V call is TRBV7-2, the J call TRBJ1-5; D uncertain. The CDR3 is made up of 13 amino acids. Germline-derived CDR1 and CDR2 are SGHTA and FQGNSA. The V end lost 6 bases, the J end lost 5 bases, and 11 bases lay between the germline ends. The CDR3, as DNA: TGTGCCAGCAGATCCGGGGTGGATCAGCCCCAGCATTTT. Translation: CASRSGVDQPQHF.